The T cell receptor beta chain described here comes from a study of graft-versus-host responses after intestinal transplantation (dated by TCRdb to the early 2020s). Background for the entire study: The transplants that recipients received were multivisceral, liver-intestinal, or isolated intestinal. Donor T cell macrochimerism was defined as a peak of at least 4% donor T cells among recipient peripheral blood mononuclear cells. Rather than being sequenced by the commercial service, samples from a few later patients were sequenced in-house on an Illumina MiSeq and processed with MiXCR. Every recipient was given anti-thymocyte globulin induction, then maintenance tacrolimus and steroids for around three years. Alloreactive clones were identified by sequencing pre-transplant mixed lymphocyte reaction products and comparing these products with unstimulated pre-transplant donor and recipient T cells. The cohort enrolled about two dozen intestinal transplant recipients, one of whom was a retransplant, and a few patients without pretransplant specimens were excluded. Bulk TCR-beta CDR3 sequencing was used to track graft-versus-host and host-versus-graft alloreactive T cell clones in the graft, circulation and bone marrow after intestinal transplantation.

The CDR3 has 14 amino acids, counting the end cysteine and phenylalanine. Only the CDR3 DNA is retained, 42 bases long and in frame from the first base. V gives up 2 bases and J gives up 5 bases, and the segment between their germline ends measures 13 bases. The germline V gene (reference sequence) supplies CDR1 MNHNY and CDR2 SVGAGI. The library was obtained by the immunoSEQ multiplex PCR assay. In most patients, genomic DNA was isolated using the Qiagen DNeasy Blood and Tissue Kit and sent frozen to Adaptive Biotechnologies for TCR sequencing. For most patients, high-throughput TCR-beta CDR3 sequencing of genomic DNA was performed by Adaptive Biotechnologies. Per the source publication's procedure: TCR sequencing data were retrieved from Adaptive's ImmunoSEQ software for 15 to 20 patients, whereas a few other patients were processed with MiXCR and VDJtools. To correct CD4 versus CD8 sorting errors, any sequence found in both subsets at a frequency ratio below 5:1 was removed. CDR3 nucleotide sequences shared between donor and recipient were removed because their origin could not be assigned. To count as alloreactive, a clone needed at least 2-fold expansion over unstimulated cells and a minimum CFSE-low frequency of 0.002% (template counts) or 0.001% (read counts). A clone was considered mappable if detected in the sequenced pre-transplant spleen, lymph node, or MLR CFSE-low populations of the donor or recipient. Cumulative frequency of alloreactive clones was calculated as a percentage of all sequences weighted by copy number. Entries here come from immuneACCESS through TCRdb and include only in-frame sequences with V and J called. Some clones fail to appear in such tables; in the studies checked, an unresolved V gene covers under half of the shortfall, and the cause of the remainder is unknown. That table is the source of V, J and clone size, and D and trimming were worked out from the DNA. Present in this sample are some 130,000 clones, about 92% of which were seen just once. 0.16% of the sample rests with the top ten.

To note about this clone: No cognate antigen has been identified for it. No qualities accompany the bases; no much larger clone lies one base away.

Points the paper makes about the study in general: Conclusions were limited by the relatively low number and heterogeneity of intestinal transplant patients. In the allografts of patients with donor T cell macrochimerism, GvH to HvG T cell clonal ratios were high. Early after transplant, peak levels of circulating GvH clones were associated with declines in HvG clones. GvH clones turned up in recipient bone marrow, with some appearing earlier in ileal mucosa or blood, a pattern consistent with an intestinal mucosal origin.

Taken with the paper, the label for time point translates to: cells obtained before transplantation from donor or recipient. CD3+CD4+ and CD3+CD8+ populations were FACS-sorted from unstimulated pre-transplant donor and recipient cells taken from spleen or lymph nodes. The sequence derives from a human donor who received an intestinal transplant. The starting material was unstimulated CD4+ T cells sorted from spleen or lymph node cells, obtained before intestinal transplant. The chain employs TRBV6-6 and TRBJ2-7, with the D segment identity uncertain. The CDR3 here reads CASSYPTAQDEQYF. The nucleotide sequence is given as TGTGCCAGCAGTTACCCAACAGCTCAAGACGAGCAGTACTTC.